The next 8 T cell receptor beta chains were all read from a single sample in a study of cytomegalovirus exposure and HLA in healthy donors (dated by TCRdb to between 2016 and 2019). Library prep was done by the immunoSEQ multiplex PCR assay. The multiplex PCR relied on a mix of 60 forward primers for TCR Vbeta segments and 13 reverse primers for TCR Jbeta segments. TCRdb holds this immuneACCESS table with in-frame rearrangements only. Some clones are missing; in checked studies, unresolved V genes explain under half, and the rest has no known cause. The sample table on file contains 100,000 to 150,000 clones. 1.5% to 2% of the sample lies in the top ten. Sequences were obtained from PBMCs. The receptors stem from a woman aged 40-49 years in good health and CMV-seropositive.

Turning to this clone: The junction shows a germline mismatch at one end, possibly a read error. The same CDR3 arises from other DNA sequences in this sample as well. V usage is TRBV30 and J usage is TRBJ2-1, with TRBD2 as a possible D gene (6 bases). Germline V gene sequence: CDR1 GTSNPN, CDR2 SVGIG (reference sequence). The CDR3 totals 16 residues. The CDR3 protein is CAWSSGRSSSYNEQFF. The CDR3 DNA is TGTGCCTGGAGTTCTGGGAGGTCCAGCTCCTACAACGAGCAGTTCTTC.

This rearrangement joins TRBV7-3 to TRBJ1-1, with unresolved D. Deletions cut 2 bases from V and 3 bases from J, with 7 bases between. The germline gives CDR1 SGHTA, CDR2 FQGTGA. The CDR3 sequence is 13 residues long. The CDR3 nucleotides read TGTGCCAGCAGCTTAGCAGAGGACACTGAAGCTTTCTTT. Encoded protein: CASSLAEDTEAFF.

The V and J genes are TRBV6-1 and TRBJ2-3; 8 nucleotides align to TRBD1. This CDR3 has 15 amino acids. The germline gives CDR1 MNHNS, CDR2 SASEGT. J was trimmed by 2 bases and V by 0 bases; bases with no gene match: 1. The CDR3 sequence: CASSEAQGATDTQYF. The CDR3 nucleotides read TGTGCCAGCAGTGAAGCTCAGGGGGCCACAGATACGCAGTATTTT.

The gene calls are TRBV25-1 and TRBJ1-4; maybe TRBD1 (5 bases). This CDR3 spans 14 amino acids. Trimming shortened V by 1 base and J by 7 bases, and 10 bases separated the two germline ends. Germline V gene data show CDR1 as MGHDK and CDR2 as SYGVNS. CDR3 in DNA: TGTGCCAGCAGTGAATCAGGGAAAGGTGAAAAACTGTTTTTT. Translation gives CASSESGKGEKLFF.

The rearrangement uses TRBV7-8 and TRBJ2-3; D is uncertain. The CDR3 consists of 13 residues. The V gene's germline CDR1 is SGHVS and CDR2 FQNEAQ. Deletions cut 6 bases from V and 0 bases from J, with 7 bases between. The CDR3 DNA is TGTGCCAGCAGGTCCCCGAGCACAGATACGCAGTATTTT. Residues: CASRSPSTDTQYF.

This rearrangement joins TRBV18 to TRBJ2-2; 7 bases are shared with TRBD1. This CDR3 contains 19 residues. Trimming took 2 bases from V and 0 from J; bases not matched to a gene: 12. Germline V lookup: CDR1 KGHSH, CDR2 LQKENI. CDR3 bases: TGTGCCAGCTCACCAGTAGGGACAGCCCGAATCGCGAACACCGGGGAGCTGTTTTTT. Protein product: CASSPVGTARIANTGELFF.

The chain combines TRBV20-1 with TRBJ2-1, with unresolved D. V shed 3 bases and J shed 8 bases, with 2 bases lying between them. Germline V gene lookup returns CDR1 DFQATT and CDR2 SNEGSKA (reference sequence). The CDR3 runs to 9 residues. The CDR3 region is CSASYEQFF. CDR3 in DNA: TGCAGTGCTAGCTATGAGCAGTTCTTC.

The chain combines TRBV7-2 with TRBJ1-3, with D uncertain. The ends were cut back, 4 bases at V and 3 bases at J, with 7 bases in the middle. There are 13 residues in the CDR3. The germline CDR1 and CDR2 sequences are SGHTA and FQGNSA. This CDR3 reads CASSYNSGNTIYF. As DNA, the CDR3 is TGTGCCAGCAGCTACAACAGTGGAAACACCATATATTTT. Full variable domain (outside the CDR3, taken from reference TRBV7-2 and TRBJ1-3): GAGVSQSPSNKVTEKGKDVELRCDPISGHTALYWYRQSLGQGLEFLIYFQGNSAPDKSGLPSDRFSAERTGGSVSTLTIQRTQQEDSAVYLCASSYNSGNTIYFGEGSWLTVV.